This T cell receptor beta chain is from a study of beta chain features in type 1 diabetes. General observations from the study: All four CD4+ subsets from Type 1 diabetes patients carried moderately but significantly shorter TCRB CDR3s.

The CDR3 is 14 amino acids. Germline loops: CDR1 MDHEN, CDR2 SYDVKM. Between the trimmed V and J ends, which lost 7 bases and 1 base, there was a span of 11 bases. The isolated RNA, all of it, was reverse transcribed, so expressed TCRB transcripts were what got sequenced. Naive, central memory and regulatory T cell samples yielded around 3.4 million reads on average. The data were produced by immunoSEQ multiplex PCR, yet TCRdb's version contains in-frame clones alone and is incomplete. The table shows roughly 180,000 clones, with about 7.8% occurring only once. This clone came up a few times. Antigen unknown.

This chain uses TRBV28 with TRBJ2-1, with D possibly being TRBD2 (6 bases). The sample taken for sequencing was central memory CD4+ T cells from blood. This sequence originates from a woman aged 40 to 49 with type 1 diabetes. CDR3 amino acids: CASIGGGSYNEQFF. The CDR3 nucleotides are TGTGCCAGCATCGGCGGAGGGTCCTACAATGAGCAGTTCTTC.